This TCR beta chain derives from a study of metastatic and nonmetastatic thyroid tumors. In the study overall: Thyroid patients, malignant and benign, had repertoires compared across blood and tumor or nodule tissue.

All patients reached thyroid surgery having received no treatment beforehand. MiXCR reprocessed the PCR reads for TCRdb. The sample lists some 27,000 clones, 20% seen once, with about 25% in the top ten. The sequence was obtained from a male donor with papillary thyroid cancer or a benign thyroid nodule (not recorded which). Some clones in this sample may be carry-over from other donors' samples. The sequenced sample consisted of blood.

CDR3 DNA sequence: TGTGCCAGTCTCCGGTCCGCCGACTACGAGCAGTACTTC. Translation: CASLRSADYEQYF. The genes are TRBV6-2 or TRBV6-3 and TRBJ2-7; no firm D call. In germline, CDR1 is MNHEY, CDR2 SVGEGT. The CDR3 sequence is 13 residues long. Trimming removed 9 bases from V and 3 bases from J, with 15 bases in between.